These 10 T cell receptor beta chains came from one sample sequenced in a study of beta chain features in type 1 diabetes (dated 2018 in TCRdb). What the work shows at the level of the full study, not this receptor alone: Type 1 diabetes patients showed a moderate but significant shortening of TCRB CDR3 length in all four CD4+ subsets.

Antigen specificity for these receptors is unknown. Library preparation used the immunoSEQ multiplex PCR assay. The entire isolated RNA was reverse transcribed using the High Capacity cDNA Reverse Transcription Kit, and thus expressed TCRB transcripts were sequenced. This is the immuneACCESS table as TCRdb keeps it, with only in-frame sequences that have V and J called. A part of the clones is gone; compared with another copy, unresolved V genes explain less than half, and the rest is unexplained. The sample table lists about 340,000 clones, about 13% of them with a count of one. The ten biggest clones cover roughly 0.015% of the sample. Sequences were obtained from naive CD4+ T cells from blood. According to the study, the label for this sample's cell subset or site signals: true naive CD4+ T cells. The receptors were sampled from a woman between 18 and 29 years old with type 1 diabetes.

The chain is built from TRBV9 and TRBJ1-1; TRBD1 agrees at 7 bases. Germline assignment: CDR1 SGDLS and CDR2 YYNGEE. This CDR3 spans 14 amino acids. J lost 0 bases, V lost 4 bases, and 3 bases had no gene match. In DNA, the CDR3 is TGTGCCAGCAGCCCGGGACAGTTGAACACTGAAGCTTTCTTT. This gives the protein CASSPGQLNTEAFF.

The V gene is TRBV6-1, the J gene TRBJ1-3, with D perhaps matching TRBD1 (5 bases). This CDR3 has 16 residues. Trimming removed 4 bases at V and 2 bases at J, with 15 bases between. Germline loops: CDR1 MNHNS, CDR2 SASEGT. The CDR3 DNA sequence: TGTGCCAGCAGTGTCCAAACCGGGGGAGCTGGAAACACCATATATTTT. As protein: CASSVQTGGAGNTIYF.

The chain is built from TRBV23-1 and TRBJ2-1; TRBD1 aligns across 10 bases. TRBV23-1 is flagged as an ORF with uncertain function. The CDR3 spans 16 residues. The ends lost 4 bases at V and 6 bases at J; junction bases unmatched: 9. The CDR3 DNA reads as TGCGCCAGCAGTCGTCTCGGGGACAGGGGTGGCAATGAGCAGTTCTTC. It codes for CASSRLGDRGGNEQFF.

The chain combines TRBV25-1 with TRBJ2-1; 10 nucleotides match TRBD2. The V and J ends lost 4 bases and 4 bases, in that order; junction bases with no gene match: 4. The CDR3 is 15 amino acids. Germline CDR1 and CDR2: MGHDK and SYGVNS. The CDR3 DNA reads TGTGCCAGCAGTGCGTCACTAGCGGGGTACAATGAGCAGTTCTTC. The encoded protein is CASSASLAGYNEQFF. Complete variable domain (other parts from reference TRBV25-1 and TRBJ2-1): EADIYQTPRYLVIGTGKKITLECSQTMGHDKMYWYQQDPGMELHLIHYSYGVNSTEKGDLSSESTVSRIRTEHFPLTLESARPSHTSQYLCASSASLAGYNEQFFGPGTRLTVL.

This clone has just a few counts. The chain is built from TRBV7-9 and TRBJ2-7; 10 bases match TRBD2. The V gene end was trimmed by 5 bases and the J gene end by 5 bases; junction bases not matched to a gene: 12. This CDR3 is 16 amino acids long. Germline-derived CDR1 and CDR2 are SEHNR and FQNEAQ (reference sequence). CDR3 nucleotides: TGTGCCAGCAGCACTCCCCCCGGACTAGCGGCTGACGAGCAGTACTTC. It specifies CASSTPPGLAADEQYF.

There are a few counts of this clone. V gene TRBV18 combines with J gene TRBJ1-5; D unresolved. Germline CDR1 is KGHSH and CDR2 is LQKENI. The V and J ends lost 6 bases and 0 bases respectively, with 6 bases between them. The CDR3 is 13 residues long. The CDR3, as DNA: TGTGCCAGCTCGGAGCATAGCAATCAGCCCCAGCATTTT. Protein: CASSEHSNQPQHF.

The rearrangement uses TRBV2 and TRBJ2-1; TRBD2 aligns across 10 bases. Germline-derived CDR1 and CDR2 are SNHLY and FYNNEI. J was trimmed by 7 bases and V by 6 bases; bases with no gene match: 9. This CDR3 has 15 amino acids. The CDR3 nucleotides are TGTGCCAGCAGAGCCTCTAGCGGGAGCATAAATGAGCAGTTCTTC. This translates into CASRASSGSINEQFF.

This clone showed up just a few times. The V call is TRBV19, the J call TRBJ2-7; 7 positions agree with TRBD2. The V and J ends lost 5 bases and 0 bases, in that order; junction bases with no gene match: 1. CDR3 size: 13 residues. CDR1 LNHDA and CDR2 SQIVND come from the germline V gene (reference sequence). CDR3 nucleotide sequence: TGTGCCAGTAGTCAGCGGGGCTCCTACGAGCAGTACGTC. This encodes CASSQRGSYEQYV.

The rearrangement uses TRBV28 and TRBJ2-7; 7 bases fit TRBD2. CDR3 length: 14 residues. V was pared by 8 bases and J by 3 bases, with 10 bases of the junction left unmatched. Germline V lookup: CDR1 MDHEN, CDR2 SYDVKM. The CDR3: CASRETSANYEQYF. The CDR3 DNA sequence: TGTGCCAGCCGAGAAACTAGCGCGAACTACGAGCAGTACTTC. Combining the CDR3 with reference TRBV28 and TRBJ2-7 gives the whole variable domain DVKVTQSSRYLVKRTGEKVFLECVQDMDHENMFWYRQDPGLGLRLIYFSYDVKMKEKGDIPEGYSVSREKKERFSLILESASTNQTSMYLCASRETSANYEQYFGPGTRLTVT.

The chain links TRBV11-3 to TRBJ2-1, with 11 bases lining up with TRBD2. Germline-derived CDR1 and CDR2 are SGHNT and YENEEA. The CDR3 runs 16 residues. J lost 1 base, V lost 4 bases, and 3 bases had no gene match. The CDR3 DNA reads as TGTGCCAGCAGCTGGACTAGCGGGCATTCCTACAATGAGCAGTTCTTC. It codes for CASSWTSGHSYNEQFF.